A selection of T cell receptor beta chains follows, all from one sample in a study of response to subunit inactivated influenza vaccine. Each CDR3 protein is one row after TCRdb ran MiXCR on the RT-PCR reads. The repertoire holds about 540,000 distinct CDR3 sequences, with roughly 25% as singletons. These same data were also listed under a study on T cells expressing NK-cell markers.

Sample: CD4+ T cells sorted from PBMCs, taken about 13 days after vaccination. Receptor source: a man between 45 and 60 years old who received an inactivated influenza vaccine. CDR3s include the opening cysteine and the closing phenylalanine or tryptophan. The order of the fields is J gene, V gene, CDR3 length, D gene, clone size, CDR3 protein, CDR3 DNA. D genes are given only for firm matches. Where a row states a size, it is once, few, many or the class of an expanded clone; other rows omit it.

j_gene: TRBJ2-5; v_gene: TRBV7-2; len: 16; d_gene: -; abundance: few; CDR3aa: CASSLGGAGWQETQYF; CDR3nt: TGTGCCAGCAGCTTAGGCGGGGCAGGGTGGCAAGAGACCCAGTACTTC
j_gene: TRBJ2-1; v_gene: TRBV7-8; len: 14; d_gene: TRBD2; abundance: few; CDR3aa: CASGRTRSGNEQFF; CDR3nt: TGTGCCAGCGGAAGGACTAGAAGTGGTAATGAGCAGTTCTTC
j_gene: TRBJ2-7; v_gene: TRBV20-1; len: 13; d_gene: -; abundance: -; CDR3aa: CSASSGTGGEQYF; CDR3nt: TGCAGTGCTTCATCAGGGACCGGGGGCGAGCAGTACTTC
j_gene: TRBJ2-7; v_gene: TRBV28; len: 15; d_gene: -; abundance: -; CDR3aa: CASSLGGAANYEQYF; CDR3nt: TGTGCCAGCAGTTTAGGGGGGGCCGCGAACTACGAGCAGTACTTC
j_gene: TRBJ2-3; v_gene: TRBV29-1; len: 11; d_gene: -; abundance: -; CDR3aa: CSVERDDTQYF; CDR3nt: TGCAGCGTTGAGAGAGATGATACGCAGTATTTT
j_gene: TRBJ2-2; v_gene: TRBV20-1; len: 14; d_gene: -; abundance: few; CDR3aa: CSAARPGVTGELFF; CDR3nt: TGCAGTGCGGCCCGACCGGGAGTAACCGGGGAGCTGTTTTTT
j_gene: TRBJ2-5; v_gene: TRBV5-1; len: 16; d_gene: -; abundance: few; CDR3aa: CASSLEGGVFQETQYF; CDR3nt: TGCGCCAGCAGCTTGGAGGGGGGGGTTTTCCAAGAGACCCAGTACTTC
j_gene: TRBJ2-7; v_gene: TRBV1; len: 15; d_gene: -; abundance: few; CDR3aa: CTSSWPGQGNYEQYF; CDR3nt: TGCACCAGCAGCTGGCCGGGACAGGGGAATTACGAGCAGTACTTC
j_gene: TRBJ2-3; v_gene: TRBV6-2/TRBV6-3; len: 14; d_gene: TRBD1; abundance: few; CDR3aa: CASRRQGHTDTQYF; CDR3nt: TGTGCCAGCAGAAGACAGGGACACACAGATACGCAGTATTTT
j_gene: TRBJ2-1; v_gene: TRBV3-1; len: 14; d_gene: TRBD2; abundance: -; CDR3aa: CASSHGGRVSEQFF; CDR3nt: TGTGCCAGCAGTCACGGAGGGAGGGTAAGTGAGCAGTTCTTC
j_gene: TRBJ2-6; v_gene: TRBV20-1; len: 15; d_gene: TRBD1; abundance: -; CDR3aa: CCARQGSAGANVLTF; CDR3nt: TGCTGTGCTAGACAGGGGAGTGCTGGGGCCAACGTCCTGACTTTC
j_gene: TRBJ2-2; v_gene: TRBV7-7; len: 13; d_gene: -; abundance: few; CDR3aa: CASSLGTPGELFF; CDR3nt: TGTGCTAGCAGCTTAGGGACGCCCGGGGAGCTGTTTTTT
j_gene: TRBJ2-7; v_gene: TRBV3-1; len: 14; d_gene: -; abundance: -; CDR3aa: CASSQVGPAGEQYF; CDR3nt: TGTGCCAGCAGCCAAGTCGGGCCCGCGGGCGAGCAGTACTTC
j_gene: TRBJ2-5; v_gene: TRBV20-1; len: 15; d_gene: TRBD2; abundance: -; CDR3aa: CSAPRTSGSRETQYF; CDR3nt: TGCAGTGCCCCTAGGACTAGCGGGAGCCGGGAGACCCAGTACTTC
j_gene: TRBJ2-3; v_gene: TRBV5-1; len: 13; d_gene: TRBD2; abundance: few; CDR3aa: CASGGGTGDTQYF; CDR3nt: TGCGCCAGCGGGGGGGGGACCGGCGATACGCAGTATTTT
j_gene: TRBJ2-5; v_gene: TRBV5-1; len: 15; d_gene: TRBD1; abundance: -; CDR3aa: CASSLLTGAEETQYF; CDR3nt: TGCGCCAGCAGCTTGTTAACAGGGGCAGAAGAGACCCAGTACTTC
j_gene: TRBJ2-3; v_gene: TRBV5-1; len: 18; d_gene: -; abundance: -; CDR3aa: CASSFPPGTTSGTDTQYF; CDR3nt: TGCGCCAGCAGCTTCCCCCCCGGGACAACATCTGGCACAGATACGCAGTATTTT
j_gene: TRBJ1-5; v_gene: TRBV20-1; len: 14; d_gene: TRBD1; abundance: -; CDR3aa: CSAPVGGRNQPQHF; CDR3nt: TGCAGTGCTCCAGTAGGGGGCAGGAATCAGCCCCAGCATTTT
j_gene: TRBJ2-1; v_gene: TRBV7-2; len: 16; d_gene: -; abundance: -; CDR3aa: CASSLEIGARYNEQFF; CDR3nt: TGTGCCAGCAGCTTAGAAATAGGGGCGCGATACAATGAGCAGTTCTTC
j_gene: TRBJ2-2; v_gene: TRBV7-9; len: 16; d_gene: -; abundance: few; CDR3aa: CASSFLPTANTGELFF; CDR3nt: TGTGCCAGCAGCTTCCTCCCGACAGCTAACACCGGGGAGCTGTTTTTT
j_gene: TRBJ2-7; v_gene: TRBV25-1; len: 14; d_gene: TRBD1; abundance: few; CDR3aa: CASSDPGTGFEQYF; CDR3nt: TGTGCCAGCAGTGATCCCGGGACAGGGTTCGAGCAGTACTTC
j_gene: TRBJ1-5; v_gene: TRBV12-3/TRBV12-4; len: 15; d_gene: -; abundance: -; CDR3aa: CASSWTLRVNQPQHF; CDR3nt: TGTGCCAGCAGTTGGACCCTCCGCGTGAATCAGCCCCAGCATTTT
j_gene: TRBJ2-7; v_gene: TRBV5-4; len: 15; d_gene: TRBD2; abundance: -; CDR3aa: CASSLRTSGMEEQYF; CDR3nt: TGTGCCAGCAGCTTGAGGACTAGCGGGATGGAGGAGCAGTACTTC
j_gene: TRBJ2-6; v_gene: TRBV7-9; len: 15; d_gene: -; abundance: -; CDR3aa: CASSLRGFGANVLTF; CDR3nt: TGTGCCAGCAGCTTAAGGGGGTTTGGGGCCAACGTCCTGACTTTC
j_gene: TRBJ1-5; v_gene: TRBV20-1; len: 14; d_gene: -; abundance: -; CDR3aa: CSASGAQGGQPQHF; CDR3nt: TGCAGTGCTTCGGGGGCACAGGGAGGTCAGCCCCAGCATTTT
j_gene: TRBJ1-2; v_gene: TRBV4-1; len: 15; d_gene: -; abundance: -; CDR3aa: CASSQESGVPSGYTF; CDR3nt: TGCGCCAGCAGCCAAGAATCCGGGGTCCCGTCCGGCTACACCTTC
j_gene: TRBJ2-2; v_gene: TRBV11-2; len: 14; d_gene: -; abundance: many; CDR3aa: CASSLDRNTGELFF; CDR3nt: TGTGCCAGCAGCTTAGACCGAAACACCGGGGAGCTGTTTTTT
j_gene: TRBJ2-5; v_gene: TRBV28; len: 15; d_gene: -; abundance: -; CDR3aa: CASSFGRRGQETQYF; CDR3nt: TGTGCCAGCAGTTTCGGAAGAAGAGGGCAAGAGACCCAGTACTTC
j_gene: TRBJ2-5; v_gene: TRBV7-8; len: 19; d_gene: TRBD1; abundance: -; CDR3aa: CASSLDPPSTGGTWETQYF; CDR3nt: TGTGCCAGCAGCTTAGACCCACCCTCGACAGGGGGTACTTGGGAGACCCAGTACTTC
j_gene: TRBJ2-1; v_gene: TRBV7-8; len: 16; d_gene: -; abundance: few; CDR3aa: CASSADRKSSYNEQFF; CDR3nt: TGTGCCAGCAGCGCAGACAGGAAAAGCTCCTACAATGAGCAGTTCTTC
j_gene: TRBJ1-1; v_gene: TRBV6-5; len: 14; d_gene: -; abundance: -; CDR3aa: CASSYAIMGTEAFF; CDR3nt: TGTGCCAGCAGTTACGCGATAATGGGCACTGAAGCTTTCTTT
j_gene: TRBJ1-1; v_gene: TRBV5-1; len: 15; d_gene: TRBD1; abundance: few; CDR3aa: CASSASSTGVTEAFF; CDR3nt: TGCGCCAGCAGCGCATCCTCGACAGGGGTCACTGAAGCTTTCTTT
j_gene: TRBJ2-7; v_gene: TRBV18; len: 15; d_gene: -; abundance: -; CDR3aa: CASSPSRVGTYEQYF; CDR3nt: TGTGCCAGCTCACCGAGCAGGGTCGGGACCTACGAGCAGTACTTC
j_gene: TRBJ1-2; v_gene: TRBV6-2/TRBV6-3; len: 13; d_gene: -; abundance: -; CDR3aa: CASSSAANYGYTF; CDR3nt: TGTGCCAGCAGTTCCGCGGCTAACTATGGCTACACCTTC